This TCR beta chain was sequenced during a study of blood T cell repertoires in COVID-19. About the research overall: PBMCs, B-cell-depleted T cells, or T cells provided the cDNA or gDNA that made up the material.

In the original processing: Amplification from reference gene primers served as the basis for estimated nucleated cell counts. The table came from immunoSEQ multiplex PCR; TCRdb's copy has only in-frame clones and leaves some out. V and J calls and clone size come straight from that table; D and trimming were deduced from the DNA. The sample includes approximately 260,000 clones, 87% of them seen just once. The CDR3 length is 13 residues. V lost 6 bases and J 2 bases, leaving 8 bases between the germline ends. This receptor was obtained from a man aged 55 to 70 who had recovered from COVID-19. The chain is built from TRBV12-3 or TRBV12-4 and TRBJ2-1, with a possible D match to TRBD1 (6 bases). Sample: peripheral blood. CDR3 nucleotide sequence: TGTGCCAGCAGCGGGACAACCTACAATGAGCAGTTCTTC. This gives the protein CASSGTTYNEQFF.